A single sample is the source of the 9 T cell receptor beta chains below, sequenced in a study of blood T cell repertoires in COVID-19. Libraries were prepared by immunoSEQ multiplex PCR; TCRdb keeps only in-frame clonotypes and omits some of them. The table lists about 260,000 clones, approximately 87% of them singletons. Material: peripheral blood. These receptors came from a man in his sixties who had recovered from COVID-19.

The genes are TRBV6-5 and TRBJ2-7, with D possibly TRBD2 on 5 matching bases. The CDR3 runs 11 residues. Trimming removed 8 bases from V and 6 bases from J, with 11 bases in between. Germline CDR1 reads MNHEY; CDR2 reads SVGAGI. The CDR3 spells CASGRLGEQYF. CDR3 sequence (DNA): TGTGCCAGCGGGAGACTGGGCGAGCAGTACTTC.

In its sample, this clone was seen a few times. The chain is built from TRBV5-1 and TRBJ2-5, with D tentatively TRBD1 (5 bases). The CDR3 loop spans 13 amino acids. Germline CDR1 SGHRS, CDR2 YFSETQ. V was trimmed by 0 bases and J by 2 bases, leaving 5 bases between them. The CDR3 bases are TGCGCCAGCAGCTTGGGACAGCAAGAGACCCAGTACTTC. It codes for CASSLGQQETQYF.

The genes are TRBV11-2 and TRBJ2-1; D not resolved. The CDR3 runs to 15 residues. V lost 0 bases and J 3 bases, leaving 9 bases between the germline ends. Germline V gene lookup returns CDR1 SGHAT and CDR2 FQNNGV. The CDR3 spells CASSLDSEVYNEQFF. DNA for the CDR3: TGTGCCAGCAGCTTAGACAGTGAAGTCTACAATGAGCAGTTCTTC.

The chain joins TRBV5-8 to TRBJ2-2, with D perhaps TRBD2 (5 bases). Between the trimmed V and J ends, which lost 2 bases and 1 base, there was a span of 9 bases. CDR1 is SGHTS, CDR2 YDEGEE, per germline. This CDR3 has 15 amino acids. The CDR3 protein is CASSLGLMNTGELFF. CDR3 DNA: TGTGCCAGCAGCTTAGGACTCATGAACACCGGGGAGCTGTTTTTT.

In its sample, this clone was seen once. The CDR3 DNA is TGCGCCAGCAGCCAACCGGCGGGGCGGACCGGGGAGCTGTTTTTT. The encoded protein is CASSQPAGRTGELFF. The chain carries TRBV4-1 and TRBJ2-2, with D tentatively TRBD2 (6 bases). V dropped 2 bases and J dropped 5 bases, with 12 bases sitting between them. CDR1 is MGHRA, CDR2 YSYEKL, per germline. CDR3 length equals 15 residues.

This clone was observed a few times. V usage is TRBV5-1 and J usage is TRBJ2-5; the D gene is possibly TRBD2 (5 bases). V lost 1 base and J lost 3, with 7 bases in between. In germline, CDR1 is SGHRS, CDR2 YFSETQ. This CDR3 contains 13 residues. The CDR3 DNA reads TGCGCCAGCAGCTTGCTAGCAGAAGAGACCCAGTACTTC. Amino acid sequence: CASSLLAEETQYF.

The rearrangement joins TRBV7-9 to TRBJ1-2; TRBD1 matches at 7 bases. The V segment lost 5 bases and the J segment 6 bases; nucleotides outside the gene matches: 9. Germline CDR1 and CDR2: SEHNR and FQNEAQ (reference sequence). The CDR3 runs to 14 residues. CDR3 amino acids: CASSPTGNLNGYTF. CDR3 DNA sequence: TGTGCCAGCAGCCCGACAGGGAATTTAAATGGCTACACCTTC.

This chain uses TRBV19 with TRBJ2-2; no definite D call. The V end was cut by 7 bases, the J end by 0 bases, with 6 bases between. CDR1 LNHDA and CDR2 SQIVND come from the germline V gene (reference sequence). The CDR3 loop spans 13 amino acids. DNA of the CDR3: TGTGCCAGTAACAGTGCGAACACCGGGGAGCTGTTTTTT. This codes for CASNSANTGELFF.

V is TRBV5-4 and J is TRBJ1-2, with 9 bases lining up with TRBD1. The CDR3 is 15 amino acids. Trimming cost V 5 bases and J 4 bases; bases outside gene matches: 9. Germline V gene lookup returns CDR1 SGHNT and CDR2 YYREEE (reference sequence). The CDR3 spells CASSNRQGVAYGYTF. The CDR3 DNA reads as TGTGCCAGCAGTAACAGACAGGGGGTTGCCTATGGCTACACCTTC.